Each of the 31 T cell receptor beta chains below was sequenced from the same sample in a study of OX40 agonist ivuxolimab in advanced cancers. Only in-frame clones appear in the TCRdb table, and some are missing; sequencing was by immunoSEQ multiplex PCR. Among about 86,000 clones, 70% to 90% were seen once, and the ten largest hold 1.4% to 1.5%. The specimen was CD4+ or CD8+ T cells sorted from blood, collected in a trial of the OX40 agonist ivuxolimab. All receptors derive from an adult with an advanced solid tumor such as melanoma, head and neck, liver or kidney cancer.

This chain joins TRBV10-3 and TRBJ1-5; 9 bases agree with TRBD1. Germline CDR1 ENHRY, CDR2 SYGVKD. The CDR3 runs 15 residues. The J segment lost 5 bases and the V segment lost 0 bases, leaving 2 bases of the junction unmatched. CDR3 bases: TGTGCCATCAGTGAGTCGCGGACAGGGGATCAGCCCCAGCATTTT. It is translated as CAISESRTGDQPQHF.

The chain couples TRBV5-4 to TRBJ2-3; 11 bases agree with TRBD2. Germline values: CDR1 SGHNT, CDR2 YYREEE (reference sequence). Trimming at V came to 0 bases and at J to 9 bases, leaving 9 bases not matched to a gene. This CDR3 is built from 16 residues. The CDR3 loop is CASSLASGGLPGTQYF. CDR3 sequence (DNA): TGTGCCAGCAGCTTGGCTAGCGGGGGGCTTCCCGGGACGCAGTATTTT. Supplemented by reference TRBV5-4 and TRBJ2-3, the full variable domain reads ETGVTQSPTHLIKTRGQQVTLRCSSQSGHNTVSWYQQALGQGPQFIFQYYREEENGRGNFPPRFSGLQFPNYSSELNVNALELDDSALYLCASSLASGGLPGTQYFGPGTRLTVL.

Only a few counts were recorded for this clone. V usage is TRBV14 and J usage is TRBJ2-2; D unresolved. Between the trimmed V and J ends, which lost 1 base and 1 base, there was a span of 4 bases. The CDR3 spans 14 residues. Germline V gene lookup returns CDR1 SGHDN and CDR2 FVKESK. CDR3 DNA sequence: TGTGCCAGCAGCCAAGGGTTGAACACCGGGGAGCTGTTTTTT. Amino acid sequence: CASSQGLNTGELFF.

The chain links TRBV5-4 to TRBJ1-2; 9 bases are shared with TRBD1. This CDR3 region has 17 residues. From germline, CDR1 is SGHNT and CDR2 YYREEE (reference sequence). With 4 bases clipped from V and 2 bases from J, the junction kept 12 bases outside the gene matches. CDR3 DNA sequence: TGTGCCAGCAGCGTCGGACAGGGGCCGATTGCAAACTATGGCTACACCTTC. Its translation: CASSVGQGPIANYGYTF.

The V gene is TRBV15, the J gene TRBJ2-7; D possibly corresponds to TRBD2 (5 bases). CDR3 length equals 14 residues. Germline V gene data show CDR1 as LNHNV and CDR2 as YYDKDF (reference sequence). V lost 0 bases and J lost 4, with 10 bases in between. As DNA, the CDR3 is TGTGCCACCAGCAGAGATCGGGAAAGTTACGAGCAGTACTTC. This sequence encodes CATSRDRESYEQYF.

This clone occurred once. The chain links TRBV18 to TRBJ1-5; possible D gene TRBD1, 5 bases. V lost 3 bases and J lost 0, with 9 bases in between. CDR1 and CDR2 (germline): KGHSH, LQKENI. The CDR3 sequence is 15 residues long. CDR3 loop: CASSPDSYSNQPQHF. DNA of the CDR3: TGTGCCAGCTCACCCGACAGTTATAGCAATCAGCCCCAGCATTTT.

The chain recombines TRBV25-1 with TRBJ2-5; no clear D gene. The V gene's germline CDR1 is MGHDK and CDR2 SYGVNS. V lost 3 bases and J 2 bases, leaving 7 bases between the germline ends. The CDR3 is 13 residues long. The DNA for the CDR3 is TGTGCCAGCAGTGAGTTATTACAAGAGACCCAGTACTTC. Amino acid sequence: CASSELLQETQYF.

V and J are TRBV9 and TRBJ2-3, with a possible D match to TRBD2 (5 bases). Germline V lookup: CDR1 SGDLS, CDR2 YYNGEE. V lost 0 bases and J 3 bases, leaving 17 bases between the germline ends. This CDR3 is built from 17 residues. Written as DNA, the CDR3 is TGTGCCAGCAGCGTAGAAACTAGTGGGAGAAGTACAGATACGCAGTATTTT. It is translated as CASSVETSGRSTDTQYF.

This sequence joins TRBV6-5 and TRBJ2-7; tentative D call: TRBD2 (5 bases). Germline-derived CDR1 and CDR2 are MNHEY and SVGAGI. The V gene lost 6 bases and the J gene lost 7 bases, with 22 bases spanning the gap. The CDR3 spans 15 residues. The CDR3 DNA follows: TGTGCCAGCAGGGCAGGACTTAACCAAGCTAGGGAGCAGTACTTC. It yields the protein CASRAGLNQAREQYF.

This sequence joins TRBV6-5 and TRBJ2-5; 8 nucleotides match TRBD2. This CDR3 is built from 11 residues. J lost 9 bases, V lost 8 bases, and 5 bases had no gene match. In germline, CDR1 is MNHEY, CDR2 SVGAGI. The CDR3 is CASGAGRAQYF. The CDR3 DNA is TGTGCCAGCGGCGCCGGGAGGGCCCAGTACTTC.

This clone occurred a few times. This rearrangement joins TRBV7-2 to TRBJ1-2; 7 bases fit TRBD1. Germline V gives CDR1 SGHTA, CDR2 FQGNSA. J was trimmed by 4 bases and V by 5 bases; bases with no gene match: 4. The CDR3 consists of 13 residues. The CDR3 DNA follows: TGTGCCAGCAGCAAGGGACAGTTCTATGGCTACACCTTC. Its translation: CASSKGQFYGYTF.

The chain carries TRBV6-1 and TRBJ1-4; unclear D gene. V lost 6 bases and J 7 bases, leaving 9 bases between the germline ends. Germline V lookup: CDR1 MNHNS, CDR2 SASEGT. This CDR3 is built from 12 residues. The CDR3 reads CASRLGFEKLFF. The DNA of the CDR3 is TGTGCCAGCAGACTCGGATTTGAAAAACTGTTTTTT.

V is TRBV27 and J is TRBJ1-5, with D perhaps TRBD1 (5 bases). V shed 5 bases and J shed 7 bases, with 21 bases lying between them. This CDR3 has 16 residues. The germline CDR1 and CDR2 sequences are MNHEY and SMNVEV (reference sequence). CDR3 region: CASSPTSLARGQPQHF. For the CDR3, the DNA is TGTGCCAGCAGTCCAACCTCCTTAGCGAGGGGCCAGCCCCAGCATTTT.

The V call is TRBV19, the J call TRBJ2-6; the D is unclear. The CDR3 totals 17 residues. V lost 7 bases and J lost 0, with 16 bases in between. The germline V gene encodes CDR1 LNHDA and CDR2 SQIVND (reference sequence). The CDR3 bases are TGTGCCAGTACCCTTCAAGTACGGACCTCTGGGGCCAACGTCCTGACTTTC. This sequence encodes CASTLQVRTSGANVLTF.

The CDR3 DNA reads TGCGCCAGCAGCCAAGAGCGGGGTTGGACCTACGAGCAGTACTTC. Translated: CASSQERGWTYEQYF. This chain connects TRBV4-3 to TRBJ2-7, with D maybe TRBD2 (6 bases). Germline CDR1 and CDR2: LGHNA and YSLEER. The CDR3 runs to 15 residues. V was shortened by 0 bases and J by 2 bases, with 11 bases between the two germline ends.

The chain has TRBV5-1 and TRBJ1-4; D may be TRBD1 (5 bases). Trimming took 0 bases from V and 0 from J, leaving 9 bases between them. The CDR3 is 16 residues long. Germline CDR1 SGHRS, CDR2 YFSETQ. In DNA form, the CDR3 reads TGCGCCAGCAGCTTGGTAGGGGTTGCAACTAATGAAAAACTGTTTTTT. This sequence encodes CASSLVGVATNEKLFF.

The chain uses TRBV30 and TRBJ2-7; a possible D gene is TRBD2 (6 bases). Trimming left V 5 bases short and J 2 bases short, with 16 bases between. The V gene's germline CDR1 is GTSNPN and CDR2 SVGIG (reference sequence). There are 14 residues in the CDR3. As DNA, the CDR3 is TGTGCCTGGGTGAGAGCGGGCGCGACCTACGAGCAGTACTTC. This translates into CAWVRAGATYEQYF.

CDR3 DNA: TGTGCCAGCAATCCAGCGACTAGCGTCTACGAGCAGTACTTC. Translated, it gives CASNPATSVYEQYF. The rearrangement links TRBV27 to TRBJ2-7, with 8 bases matching TRBD2. The CDR3 totals 14 residues. The J segment lost 3 bases and the V segment lost 7 bases, leaving 8 bases of the junction unmatched. The germline V gene has CDR1 MNHEY and CDR2 SMNVEV (reference sequence).

The V gene is TRBV5-4, the J gene TRBJ2-3; 8 bases map to TRBD1. V shed 2 bases, J shed 5 bases, and the junction held 7 bases outside the gene matches. The CDR3 contains 15 residues. Germline V gives CDR1 SGHNT, CDR2 YYREEE (reference sequence). CDR3 sequence: CASSLQGDTVDTQYF. CDR3 bases: TGTGCCAGCAGCTTACAGGGGGATACCGTAGATACGCAGTATTTT. The complete variable domain, with remaining parts taken from reference TRBV5-4 and TRBJ2-3, reads ETGVTQSPTHLIKTRGQQVTLRCSSQSGHNTVSWYQQALGQGPQFIFQYYREEENGRGNFPPRFSGLQFPNYSSELNVNALELDDSALYLCASSLQGDTVDTQYFGPGTRLTVL.

The chain recombines TRBV5-1 with TRBJ2-1, with TRBD2 as a possible D gene (5 bases). The CDR3 extends over 14 amino acids. The V gene lost 7 bases and the J gene lost 5 bases, with 16 bases spanning the gap. The germline V gene has CDR1 SGHRS and CDR2 YFSETQ. The CDR3 bases are TGCGCCAGCCGGCGGGTTAGCGCCGACAATGAGCAGTTCTTC. Amino acid sequence: CASRRVSADNEQFF. The variable domain in full, with the rest retrieved from reference TRBV5-1 and TRBJ2-1, is KAGVTQTPRYLIKTRGQQVTLSCSPISGHRSVSWYQQTPGQGLQFLFEYFSETQRNKGNFPGRFSGRQFSNSRSEMNVSTLELGDSALYLCASRRVSADNEQFFGPGTRLTVL.

The V call is TRBV18, the J call TRBJ2-7; D gene unclear. The CDR3 sequence is 14 residues long. Germline CDR1 and CDR2: KGHSH and LQKENI. The germline V and J ends were trimmed by 1 base and 3 bases, with 10 bases remaining between them. The CDR3 reads CASSPRQSVYEQYF. For the CDR3, the DNA is TGTGCCAGCTCACCACGCCAGTCAGTCTACGAGCAGTACTTC.

The rearrangement uses TRBV29-1 and TRBJ1-1, with D maybe TRBD1 (5 bases). The CDR3 has 14 amino acids. Trimming left V 8 bases short and J 1 base short, with 17 bases between. Germline V gene sequence: CDR1 SQVTM, CDR2 ANQGSEA. CDR3 sequence reads: CSSHGAGRNTEAFF. The CDR3 DNA is TGCAGCTCTCACGGGGCAGGGAGGAACACTGAAGCTTTCTTT.

The genes are TRBV10-3 and TRBJ2-3; perhaps TRBD2 as D (6 bases). The germline V gene encodes CDR1 ENHRY and CDR2 SYGVKD. V gave up 0 bases and J gave up 1 base, with 17 bases separating them. The CDR3 is 18 amino acids. Here the CDR3 DNA reads TGTGCCATCAGTGAGTCGAGGGCAGGGCGGGGTGGCACAGATACGCAGTATTTT. Residues: CAISESRAGRGGTDTQYF.

Here the CDR3 reads CASSLGEGLAGGSTDTQYF. Written as DNA, the CDR3 is TGCGCCAGCAGCTTGGGCGAGGGACTAGCGGGAGGGAGCACAGATACGCAGTATTTT. The chain recombines TRBV5-1 with TRBJ2-3; 16 bases match TRBD2. J lost 0 bases, V lost 0 bases, and 4 bases had no gene match. This CDR3 contains 19 residues. Looked up from germline, CDR1 is SGHRS and CDR2 is YFSETQ.

The gene calls are TRBV11-2 and TRBJ2-1, with TRBD2 as a possible D gene (6 bases). CDR3 length: 14 amino acids. The germline V gene has CDR1 SGHAT and CDR2 FQNNGV. The V gene lost 5 bases and the J gene lost 1 base, with 9 bases spanning the gap. The CDR3 is CASSRSGSYNEQFF. The CDR3 DNA reads TGTGCCAGCAGCCGTAGCGGTTCCTACAATGAGCAGTTCTTC.

The chain links TRBV28 to TRBJ1-2; 8 positions match TRBD1. CDR1 and CDR2 from the germline V gene are MDHEN and SYDVKM. With V trimmed by 6 bases and J by 5 bases, 11 bases remained unmatched. The CDR3 extends over 15 amino acids. The CDR3 DNA reads as TGTGCCAGCAGCCTACCAGGACAGGGTTGGTATGGCTACACCTTC. The encoded protein is CASSLPGQGWYGYTF.

The genes are TRBV30 and TRBJ2-4, with TRBD2 identical over 7 bases. This CDR3 contains 13 residues. V gave up 7 bases and J gave up 5 bases; unmatched junction bases: 8. CDR1 and CDR2 from the germline V gene are GTSNPN and SVGIG (reference sequence). CDR3 sequence: CASSAGLQNIQYF. The CDR3 DNA sequence: TGTGCCTCCTCGGCGGGACTACAAAACATTCAGTACTTC.

This chain connects TRBV20-1 to TRBJ2-7; D not resolved. Per the germline V gene, CDR1 is DFQATT and CDR2 is SNEGSKA (reference sequence). Trimming pared 2 bases from V and 6 bases from J, leaving 8 bases between. This CDR3 has 11 amino acids. The CDR3 region is CSARKVLEQYF. Here the CDR3 DNA reads TGCAGTGCTAGAAAAGTACTCGAGCAGTACTTC.

The chain is built from TRBV29-1 and TRBJ2-6; 9 nucleotides align to TRBD1. V was pared by 6 bases and J by 3 bases, with 3 bases of the junction left unmatched. Germline CDR1 is SQVTM and CDR2 is ANQGSEA. The CDR3 runs 14 residues. The CDR3: CSVGDRVGANVLTF. For the CDR3, the DNA is TGCAGCGTGGGGGACAGGGTTGGGGCCAACGTCCTGACTTTC. The whole variable domain, remainder taken from reference TRBV29-1 and TRBJ2-6, is SAVISQKPSRDICQRGTSLTIQCQVDSQVTMMFWYRQQPGQSLTLIATANQGSEATYESGFVIDKFPISRPNLTFSTLTVSNMSPEDSSIYLCSVGDRVGANVLTFGAGSRLTVL.

The V call is TRBV28, the J call TRBJ2-7, with 14 bases matching TRBD2. CDR3 length: 14 amino acids. The germline V gene has CDR1 MDHEN and CDR2 SYDVKM. J gave up 5 bases and V 10 bases, and 7 bases lay outside the gene matches. The CDR3 is CAIEPGLAGDEQYF. Here the CDR3 DNA reads TGTGCCATCGAGCCGGGACTAGCGGGAGACGAGCAGTACTTC.

The rearrangement links TRBV5-1 to TRBJ2-1; weak D call: TRBD1 (7 bases). Germline V gene lookup returns CDR1 SGHRS and CDR2 YFSETQ. The CDR3 covers 15 residues. V lost 5 bases and J lost 5, with 17 bases in between. CDR3 coding DNA: TGCGCCAGCAGTGCGCAGGGGGGTGCGGACAATGAGCAGTTCTTC. Translation: CASSAQGGADNEQFF.